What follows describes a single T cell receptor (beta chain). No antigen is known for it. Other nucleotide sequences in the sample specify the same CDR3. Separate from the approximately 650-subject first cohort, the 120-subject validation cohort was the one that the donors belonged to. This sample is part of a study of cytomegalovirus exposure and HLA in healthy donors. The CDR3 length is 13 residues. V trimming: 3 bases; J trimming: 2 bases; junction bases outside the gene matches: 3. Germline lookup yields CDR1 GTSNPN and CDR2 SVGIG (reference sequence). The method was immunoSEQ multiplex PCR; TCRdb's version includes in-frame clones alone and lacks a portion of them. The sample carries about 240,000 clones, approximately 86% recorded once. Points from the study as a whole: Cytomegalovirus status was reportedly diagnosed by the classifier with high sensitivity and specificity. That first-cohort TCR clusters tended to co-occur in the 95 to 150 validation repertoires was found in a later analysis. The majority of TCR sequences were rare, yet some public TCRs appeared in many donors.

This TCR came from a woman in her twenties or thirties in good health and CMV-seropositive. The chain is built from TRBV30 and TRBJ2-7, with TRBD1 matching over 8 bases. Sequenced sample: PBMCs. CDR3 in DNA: TGTGCCTGGAGCTCACAGGGGGCCTACGAGCAGTACTTC. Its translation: CAWSSQGAYEQYF.